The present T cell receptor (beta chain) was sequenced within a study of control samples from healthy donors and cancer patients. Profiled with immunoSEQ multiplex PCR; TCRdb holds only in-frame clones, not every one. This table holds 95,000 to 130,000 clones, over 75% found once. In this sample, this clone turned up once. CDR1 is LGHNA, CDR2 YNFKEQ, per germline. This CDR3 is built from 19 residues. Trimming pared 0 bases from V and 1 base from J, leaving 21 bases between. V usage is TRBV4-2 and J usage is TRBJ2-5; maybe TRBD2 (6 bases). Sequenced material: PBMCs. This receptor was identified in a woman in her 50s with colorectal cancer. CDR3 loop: CASSQDLFMTGALQETQYF. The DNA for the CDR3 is TGTGCCAGCAGCCAAGATCTTTTTATGACGGGAGCCCTCCAAGAGACCCAGTACTTC.